A selection of T cell receptor beta chains follows, all from one sample in a study of human T cells and chemical hapten exposure. TCRdb re-called the RACE reads through MiXCR, storing one row per CDR3 protein. The table has about 64,000 distinct CDR3 sequences, 9.5% to 12% seen once. This sample comprised whole blood, obtained in connection with sensitization to the hapten diphenylcyclopropenone (DPC). The receptors originated from a woman in her 30s with alopecia areata. Some clones in this sample may be carry-over from other donors' samples. The CDR3 runs from the conserved cysteine through the conserved F or W. The order of the fields is D gene, J gene, V gene, clone size, CDR3 DNA, CDR3 protein. The D gene is left open where the match is weak. A row's size may be missing; if present it is once, few, many or a size class.

D: TRBD2; J: TRBJ2-1; V: TRBV7-3; size: few; DNA: TGTGCCAGCAGCGCTATGGGCGGGAGTCAATATGAGCAGTTCTTC; CDR3: CASSAMGGSQYEQFF
D: -; J: TRBJ1-3; V: TRBV7-9; size: many; DNA: TGTGCCAGCAGCTTGCTCGTGGGGGCTGGAAACACCATATATTTT; CDR3: CASSLLVGAGNTIYF
D: TRBD2; J: TRBJ2-1; V: TRBV20-1; size: few; DNA: TGCAGTGAAATAGCGGGAGGGAGCTCCTACAATGAGCAGTTCTTC; CDR3: CSEIAGGSSYNEQFF
D: -; J: TRBJ2-2; V: TRBV12-3/TRBV12-4; size: once; DNA: TGTGCCAGCCTCCCCGCGAACACCGGGGAGCTGTTTTTT; CDR3: CASLPANTGELFF
D: -; J: TRBJ2-5; V: TRBV29-1; size: -; DNA: TGCAGCGCTCGACAAGAGACCCAGTACTTC; CDR3: CSARQETQYF
D: -; J: TRBJ1-5; V: TRBV19; size: many; DNA: TGTGCCACTTCACACCCAGGGTTCGATCAGCCCCAGCATTTT; CDR3: CATSHPGFDQPQHF
D: -; J: TRBJ2-1; V: TRBV19; size: many; DNA: TGTGCCAGTAGTATAACAGGGGGGGAGGTTGAGCAGTTCTTC; CDR3: CASSITGGEVEQFF
D: -; J: TRBJ2-1; V: TRBV18; size: -; DNA: TGTGCCAGCTCACCACCGGGAAGGGGGGGCTACAATGAGCAGTTCTTC; CDR3: CASSPPGRGGYNEQFF
D: -; J: TRBJ1-4; V: TRBV7-9; size: few; DNA: TGTGCCAGCAGTTTCGGACACGGTGAAAAACTGTTTTTT; CDR3: CASSFGHGEKLFF
D: -; J: TRBJ1-1; V: TRBV5-5; size: many; DNA: TGTGCCAGCAGCTCCAGGAGTAGGTGGCCGGGGAACACTGAAGCTTTCTTT; CDR3: CASSSRSRWPGNTEAFF
D: -; J: TRBJ1-2; V: TRBV25-1; size: many; DNA: TGTGCCAGCAGTGAATCCCAGGGAAACTATGGCTACACCTTC; CDR3: CASSESQGNYGYTF
D: -; J: TRBJ1-2; V: TRBV6-5; size: few; DNA: TGTGCCAGCAGTCCACGGACCAGATCCTATGGCTACACCTTC; CDR3: CASSPRTRSYGYTF
D: TRBD2; J: TRBJ2-1; V: TRBV4-1; size: -; DNA: TGCGCCAGCAGCCAAGGACTAGCGGGAGTGCTTGAGCAGTTCTTC; CDR3: CASSQGLAGVLEQFF
D: TRBD1; J: TRBJ1-1; V: TRBV6-6; size: many; DNA: TGTGCCAGCAGTTACTCAACCCGGACAGGAAACACTGAAGCTTTCTTT; CDR3: CASSYSTRTGNTEAFF